This TCR beta chain appears in the sequencing data of a study of T cell changes during pregnancy in multiple sclerosis. Using immunoSEQ multiplex PCR, the repertoire was profiled, and TCRdb retains in-frame clones only, with some absent. The sample lists around 80,000 clones; about 90% were seen once. V was trimmed by 7 bases and J by 5 bases, leaving 12 bases between them. The CDR3 loop spans 12 amino acids. The germline gives CDR1 SGHTA, CDR2 FQGNSA. This TCR was recovered from a female donor with multiple sclerosis, enrolled in a pregnancy study. This chain uses TRBV7-2 with TRBJ2-7; tentative D call: TRBD2 (5 bases). The sample consisted of peripheral blood, taken before pregnancy. Here the CDR3 reads CASKLGGHEQYF. The CDR3 DNA reads TGTGCCAGCAAGCTCGGAGGCCACGAGCAGTACTTC.